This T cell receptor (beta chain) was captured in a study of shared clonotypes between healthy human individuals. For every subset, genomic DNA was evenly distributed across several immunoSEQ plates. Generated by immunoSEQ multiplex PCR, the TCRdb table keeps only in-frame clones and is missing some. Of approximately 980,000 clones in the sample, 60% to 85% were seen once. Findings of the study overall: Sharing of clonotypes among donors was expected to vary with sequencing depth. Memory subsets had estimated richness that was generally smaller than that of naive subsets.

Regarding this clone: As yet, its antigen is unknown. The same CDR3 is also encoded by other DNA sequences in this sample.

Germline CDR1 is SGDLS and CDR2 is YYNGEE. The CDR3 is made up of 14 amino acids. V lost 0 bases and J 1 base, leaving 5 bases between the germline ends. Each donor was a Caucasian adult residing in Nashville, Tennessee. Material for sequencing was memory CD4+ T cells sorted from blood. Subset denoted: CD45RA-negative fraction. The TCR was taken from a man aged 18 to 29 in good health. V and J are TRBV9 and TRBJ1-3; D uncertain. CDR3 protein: CASSVELSGNTIYF. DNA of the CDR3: TGTGCCAGCAGCGTAGAGTTGTCTGGAAACACCATATATTTT. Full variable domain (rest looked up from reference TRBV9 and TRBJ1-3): DSGVTQTPKHLITATGQRVTLRCSPRSGDLSVYWYQQSLDQGLQFLIQYYNGEERAKGNILERFSAQQFPDLHSELNLSSLELGDSALYFCASSVELSGNTIYFGEGSWLTVV.